The 21 T cell receptor beta chains reported below all come from one sample, sequenced in a study of blood T cell repertoires in COVID-19. Method: immunoSEQ multiplex PCR; TCRdb's copy keeps in-frame clones and lacks some. This repertoire shows a few hundred thousand clones, 80% to 90% found once; its top ten account for less than 5%. Sequenced: PBMCs or T cells enriched from blood (not recorded which). All receptors derive from a woman between 40 and 50 years old with acute COVID-19.

This chain uses TRBV6-2 or TRBV6-3 with TRBJ2-3; 12 bases line up with TRBD2. V dropped 2 bases and J dropped 2; count of bases not matched to a gene: 14. Germline values: CDR1 MNHEY, CDR2 SVGEGT. The CDR3 consists of 20 residues. CDR3 loop: CASSYPRIPGTSGSTDTQYF. The CDR3 region has the DNA TGTGCCAGCAGTTACCCCCGCATCCCCGGGACTAGCGGGTCCACAGATACGCAGTATTTT.

The chain recombines TRBV28 with TRBJ2-7, with 8 bases that match TRBD1. This CDR3 is 15 amino acids long. CDR1 and CDR2 from the germline V gene are MDHEN and SYDVKM. The ends lost 5 bases at V and 7 bases at J; junction bases unmatched: 13. CDR3 loop: CASSAPGTGLGEQYF. CDR3 coding DNA: TGTGCCAGCAGTGCGCCCGGGACAGGCCTCGGGGAGCAGTACTTC.

CDR3 sequence (DNA): TGCAGCGTTGAAGAAGTTGAGGGCTACAAAACAAACACCGGGGAGCTGTTTTTT. It specifies CSVEEVEGYKTNTGELFF. The rearrangement links TRBV29-1 to TRBJ2-2, with D perhaps TRBD2 (5 bases). In germline, CDR1 is SQVTM, CDR2 ANQGSEA. This CDR3 region has 18 residues. Trimming removed 0 bases at V and 2 bases at J, with 19 bases between.

This sequence joins TRBV18 and TRBJ1-1; tentatively, D is TRBD1 (5 bases). There are 14 residues in the CDR3. Germline assignment: CDR1 KGHSH and CDR2 LQKENI. Trimming left V 5 bases short and J 5 bases short, with 15 bases between. The CDR3 reads CASSTAGGGTEAFF. CDR3 sequence (DNA): TGTGCCAGCTCAACCGCCGGGGGTGGAACTGAAGCTTTCTTT.

This chain joins TRBV18 and TRBJ1-1, with TRBD1 matching over 9 bases. Germline values: CDR1 KGHSH, CDR2 LQKENI. The CDR3 sequence is 15 residues long. Unmatched junction bases numbered 6, after V lost 3 bases and J lost 4 bases. The CDR3 spells CASSPTGGMGTEAFF. The CDR3 DNA reads as TGTGCCAGCTCACCCACAGGGGGCATGGGCACTGAAGCTTTCTTT.

This clone was counted between two and nine times. J is TRBJ1-2 and V is TRBV7-3; no definite D call. CDR3 size: 15 residues. Germline CDR1 is SGHTA and CDR2 is FQGTGA. Between the trimmed V and J ends, which lost 9 bases and 3 bases, there was a span of 20 bases. The CDR3 DNA follows: TGTGCCAGTAGATTCCGACCCTCGGAGGACTATGGCTACACCTTC. Translating it yields CASRFRPSEDYGYTF. The full variable domain, rest sourced from reference TRBV7-3 and TRBJ1-2, is GAGVSQTPSNKVTEKGKYVELRCDPISGHTALYWYRQSLGQGPEFLIYFQGTGAADDSGLPNDRFFAVRPEGSVSTLKIQRTERGDSAVYLCASRFRPSEDYGYTFGSGTRLTVV.

V is TRBV19 and J is TRBJ1-5; no reliable D call. V was clipped by 7 bases and J by 2 bases, with 15 bases between them. The CDR3 runs 15 residues. In germline, CDR1 is LNHDA, CDR2 SQIVND (reference sequence). Here the CDR3 reads CASKREGTGNQPQHF. Written as DNA, the CDR3 is TGTGCCAGTAAACGGGAAGGAACGGGCAATCAGCCCCAGCATTTT.

This clone occurred a few times. The genes are TRBV28 and TRBJ2-7; 8 bases match TRBD1. Losses at the gene ends were 3 bases for V and 5 bases for J; bases not matched to a gene: 12. The germline CDR1 and CDR2 sequences are MDHEN and SYDVKM. The CDR3 has 16 amino acids. As DNA, the CDR3 is TGTGCCAGCAGTTTCTATCCCCGGACAGGGAAGAACGAGCAGTACTTC. This codes for CASSFYPRTGKNEQYF. Drawing the rest from reference TRBV28 and TRBJ2-7, the complete variable domain is DVKVTQSSRYLVKRTGEKVFLECVQDMDHENMFWYRQDPGLGLRLIYFSYDVKMKEKGDIPEGYSVSREKKERFSLILESASTNQTSMYLCASSFYPRTGKNEQYFGPGTRLTVT.

The chain has TRBV11-3 and TRBJ2-7; 9 bases are a match to TRBD2. CDR3 length: 17 amino acids. The V segment lost 4 bases and the J segment 5 bases; nucleotides outside the gene matches: 15. Looked up from germline, CDR1 is SGHNT and CDR2 is YENEEA. For the CDR3, the DNA is TGTGCCAGCAGCTCTAGAGGAGCGGGAGGCGGTTCTAACGAGCAGTACTTC. This translates into CASSSRGAGGGSNEQYF. Full variable domain (rest looked up from reference TRBV11-3 and TRBJ2-7): EAGVVQSPRYKIIEKKQPVAFWCNPISGHNTLYWYLQNLGQGPELLIRYENEEAVDDSQLPKDRFSAERLKGVDSTLKIQPAELGDSAVYLCASSSRGAGGGSNEQYFGPGTRLTVT.

V usage is TRBV3-1 (or the pseudogene TRBV3-2) and J usage is TRBJ1-1; no reliable D call. Per the germline V gene, CDR1 is LGHDT and CDR2 is YNNKEL (reference sequence). V was clipped by 4 bases and J by 1 base, with 7 bases between them. There are 13 residues in the CDR3. The CDR3 loop reads CASSRGKNTEAFF. CDR3 coding DNA: TGTGCCAGCAGCCGAGGTAAGAACACTGAAGCTTTCTTT.

V usage is TRBV7-9 and J usage is TRBJ2-5; 9 bases fit TRBD2. The germline CDR1 and CDR2 sequences are SEHNR and FQNEAQ (reference sequence). Germline trimming cut 2 bases from V and 3 bases from J; bases unmatched to any gene: 10. The CDR3 contains 17 residues. CDR3 in amino acids: CASSLRLISGREETQYF. In nucleotides, the CDR3 is TGTGCCAGCAGCTTAAGGTTAATTAGCGGGAGAGAAGAGACCCAGTACTTC.

The chain has TRBV28 and TRBJ1-2; 8 bases line up with TRBD1. This CDR3 has 16 amino acids. Germline-derived CDR1 and CDR2 are MDHEN and SYDVKM. The V gene end was trimmed by 1 base and the J gene end by 8 bases; junction bases not matched to a gene: 12. The CDR3 nucleotides read TGTGCCAGCAGTTTATTGGTCAGGGGGCTGGAGGGAGGCTACACCTTC. Translating gives CASSLLVRGLEGGYTF.

This clone has just one count. This chain joins TRBV3-1 (or the pseudogene TRBV3-2) and TRBJ2-1; 8 nucleotides agree with TRBD2. The ends lost 2 bases at V and 7 bases at J; junction bases unmatched: 13. From germline, CDR1 is LGHDT and CDR2 YNNKEL (reference sequence). There are 17 residues in the CDR3. The CDR3 DNA is TGTGCCAGCAGCCAACCCGGACTAGCCGATATCTTTAATGAGCAGTTCTTC. As protein: CASSQPGLADIFNEQFF.

The chain couples TRBV25-1 to TRBJ2-5, with 9 nucleotides matching TRBD2. Germline-derived CDR1 and CDR2 are MGHDK and SYGVNS. Trimming at V came to 10 bases and at J to 4 bases, leaving 7 bases not matched to a gene. CDR3 length: 13 amino acids. The CDR3 sequence: CATKGTSRETQYF. CDR3 in DNA: TGTGCCACCAAGGGGACTAGCAGAGAGACCCAGTACTTC.

The chain links TRBV3-1 (or the pseudogene TRBV3-2) to TRBJ2-5; tentatively, D is TRBD2 (5 bases). Germline CDR1 LGHDT, CDR2 YNNKEL (reference sequence). V was trimmed by 3 bases and J by 5 bases, leaving 13 bases between them. The CDR3 loop spans 14 amino acids. CDR3 protein: CASSHDLAAETQYF. The CDR3 coding sequence is TGTGCCAGCAGCCACGACCTAGCTGCGGAGACCCAGTACTTC.

The V gene is TRBV4-2, the J gene TRBJ2-1; 11 positions agree with TRBD2. This CDR3 is 17 amino acids long. V shed 0 bases and J 2 bases; nucleotides not matched to a gene: 3. The germline V gene encodes CDR1 LGHNA and CDR2 YNFKEQ. The CDR3 bases are TGTGCCAGCAGCCAAGAGGCTAGCGGGAGGACCTACAATGAGCAGTTCTTC. Encoded protein: CASSQEASGRTYNEQFF.

The chain combines TRBV4-3 with TRBJ2-7; 9 bases match TRBD1. The J segment lost 2 bases and the V segment lost 0 bases, leaving 5 bases of the junction unmatched. The length of the CDR3 is 16 residues. Germline V CDR1 and CDR2: LGHNA, YSLEER. CDR3 in amino acids: CASSQESGQGTYEQYF. Here the CDR3 DNA reads TGCGCCAGCAGCCAAGAAAGCGGACAGGGGACCTACGAGCAGTACTTC.

The J gene is TRBJ2-1, the V gene TRBV20-1; TRBD2 agrees at 9 bases. Germline V gene lookup returns CDR1 DFQATT and CDR2 SNEGSKA (reference sequence). The CDR3 contains 11 residues. The junction had 3 bases not matched to a gene; V was cut back by 1 base and J by 14 bases. Here the CDR3 reads CSARVAGDEFF. Here the CDR3 DNA reads TGCAGTGCTAGAGTAGCGGGAGATGAGTTCTTC.

The J gene is TRBJ2-7, the V gene TRBV4-1; weak D call: TRBD1 (6 bases). The CDR3 consists of 13 residues. The ends were cut back, 4 bases at V and 6 bases at J, with 13 bases in the middle. Germline values: CDR1 MGHRA, CDR2 YSYEKL. The CDR3 here is CASSLEQGGEQYF. The CDR3 nucleotides read TGCGCCAGCAGCCTCGAACAGGGTGGCGAGCAGTACTTC.

This clone has only one observation. The chain uses TRBV5-5 and TRBJ2-3, with TRBD1 matching over 8 bases. The ends lost 3 bases at V and 3 bases at J; junction bases unmatched: 9. The CDR3 totals 16 residues. Germline assignment: CDR1 SGHKS and CDR2 YYEKEE (reference sequence). The CDR3 sequence: CASSSLTGELTDTQYF. For the CDR3, the DNA is TGTGCCAGCAGCTCGCTGACAGGGGAGTTGACAGATACGCAGTATTTT.

This sequence joins TRBV29-1 and TRBJ1-1; 7 bases match TRBD1. The CDR3 is 14 amino acids. V lost 6 bases to trimming and J lost 0 bases; unmatched junction nucleotides: 7. Germline CDR1 is SQVTM and CDR2 is ANQGSEA. CDR3 amino acids: CSVLGTAVNTEAFF. CDR3 DNA: TGCAGCGTCCTAGGGACAGCGGTGAACACTGAAGCTTTCTTT.